The entry below gives a single TCR beta chain sequence along with its context. The target antigen is unknown. This sample was taken from a study of early T cells in non-severe SARS-CoV-2 infection. The overall study: Investigators sequenced bulk RNA drawn from unsorted whole blood, and chains remained unpaired.

This CDR3 comprises 15 residues. V was trimmed by 0 bases and J by 3 bases, leaving 12 bases between them. Attached unique molecular identifiers marked individual cDNA molecules. From the 5' RACE reads, TCRdb called clonotypes with MiXCR, one entry per CDR3 protein. The sample holds over 30,000 distinct CDR3 sequences, 6% to 9.5% seen once. Broader study findings: CD4 and private specificities were missed by VDJdb matching, which favored anti-spike CD8 responses.

The TCR sequence derives from an adult who was a healthcare worker with PCR-confirmed SARS-CoV-2 infection or an uninfected control (not recorded which). Sequencing used whole blood, obtained at baseline. V gene TRBV12-3 or TRBV12-4 combines with J gene TRBJ2-7; D may be TRBD2 (6 bases). The CDR3 coding sequence is TGTGCCAGCAGTTTAGCGCGGGACGGAGACTACGAGCAGTACTTC. Protein product: CASSLARDGDYEQYF.